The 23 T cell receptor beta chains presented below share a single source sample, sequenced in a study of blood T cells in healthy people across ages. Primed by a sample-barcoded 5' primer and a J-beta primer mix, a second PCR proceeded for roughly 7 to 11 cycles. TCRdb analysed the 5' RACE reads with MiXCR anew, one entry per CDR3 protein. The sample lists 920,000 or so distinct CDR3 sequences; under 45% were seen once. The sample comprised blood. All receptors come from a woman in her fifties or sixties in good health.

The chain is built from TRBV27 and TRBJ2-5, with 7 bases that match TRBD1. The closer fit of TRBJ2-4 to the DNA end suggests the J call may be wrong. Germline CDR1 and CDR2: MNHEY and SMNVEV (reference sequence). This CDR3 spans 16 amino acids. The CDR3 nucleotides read TGTGCCAGCAGTCAACAGGGGATGTTGATGAAAAACATTCAGTACTTC. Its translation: CASSQQGMLMKNIQYF.

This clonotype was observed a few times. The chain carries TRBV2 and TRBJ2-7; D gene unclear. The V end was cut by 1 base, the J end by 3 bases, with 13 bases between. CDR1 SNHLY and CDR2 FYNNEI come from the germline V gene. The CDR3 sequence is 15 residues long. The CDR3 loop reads CASSEGVDNYYEQYF. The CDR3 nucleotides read TGTGCCAGCAGTGAAGGGGTGGATAATTACTACGAGCAGTACTTC.

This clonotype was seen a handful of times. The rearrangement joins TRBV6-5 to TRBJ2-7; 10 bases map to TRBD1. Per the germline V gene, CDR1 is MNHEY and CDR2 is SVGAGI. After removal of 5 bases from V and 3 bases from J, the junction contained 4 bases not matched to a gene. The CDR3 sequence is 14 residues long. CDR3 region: CASSLTGGVYEQYF. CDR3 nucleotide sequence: TGTGCCAGCAGTCTGACAGGGGGCGTCTACGAGCAGTACTTC.

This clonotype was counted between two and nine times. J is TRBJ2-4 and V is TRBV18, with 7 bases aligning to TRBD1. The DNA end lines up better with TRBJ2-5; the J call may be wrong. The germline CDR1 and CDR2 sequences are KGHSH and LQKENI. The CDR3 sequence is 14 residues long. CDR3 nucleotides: TGTGCCAGCTCACCGCCGACAGGGATGGAGACCCAGTACTTC. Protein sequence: CASSPPTGMETQYF.

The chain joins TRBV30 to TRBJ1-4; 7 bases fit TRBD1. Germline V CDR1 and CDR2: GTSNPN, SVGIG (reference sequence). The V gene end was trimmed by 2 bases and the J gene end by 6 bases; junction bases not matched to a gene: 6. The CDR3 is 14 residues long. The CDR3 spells CAWSRGGQDEKLFF. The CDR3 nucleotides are TGTGCCTGGAGTCGAGGGGGCCAGGATGAAAAACTGTTTTTT.

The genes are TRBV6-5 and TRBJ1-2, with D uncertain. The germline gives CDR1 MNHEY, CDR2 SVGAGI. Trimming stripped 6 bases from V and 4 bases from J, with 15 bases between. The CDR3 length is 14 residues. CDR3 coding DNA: TGTGCCAGCAGGTCCCTGGACCGGATCTATGGCTACACCTTC. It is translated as CASRSLDRIYGYTF.

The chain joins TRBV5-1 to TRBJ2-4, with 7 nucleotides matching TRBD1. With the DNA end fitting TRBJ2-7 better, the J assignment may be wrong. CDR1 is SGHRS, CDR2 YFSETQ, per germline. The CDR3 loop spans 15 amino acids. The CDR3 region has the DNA TGCGCCAGCAGCTCCCTTAGAGGGGGCCCCTACGAGCAGTACTTC. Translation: CASSSLRGGPYEQYF.

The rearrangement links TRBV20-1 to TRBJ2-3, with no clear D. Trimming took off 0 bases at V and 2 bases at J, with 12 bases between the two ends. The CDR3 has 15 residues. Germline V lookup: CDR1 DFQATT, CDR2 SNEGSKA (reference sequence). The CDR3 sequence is CSARDPAKNTDTQYF. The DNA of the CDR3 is TGCAGTGCTAGAGATCCCGCCAAAAACACAGATACGCAGTATTTT.

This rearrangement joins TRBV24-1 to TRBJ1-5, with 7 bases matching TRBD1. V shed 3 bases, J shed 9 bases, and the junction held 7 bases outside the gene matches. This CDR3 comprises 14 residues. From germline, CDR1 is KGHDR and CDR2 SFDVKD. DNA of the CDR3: TGTGCCACCAGTGATCCCCGACAGGGAGCGCCCCAGCATTTT. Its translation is CATSDPRQGAPQHF.

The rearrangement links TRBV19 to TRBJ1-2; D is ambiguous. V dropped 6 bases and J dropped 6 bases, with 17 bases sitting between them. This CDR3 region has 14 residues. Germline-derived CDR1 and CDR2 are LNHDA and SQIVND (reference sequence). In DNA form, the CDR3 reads TGTGCCAGTAGCCCGTCTTCTGGGGTCCATGGCTACACCTTC. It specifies CASSPSSGVHGYTF.

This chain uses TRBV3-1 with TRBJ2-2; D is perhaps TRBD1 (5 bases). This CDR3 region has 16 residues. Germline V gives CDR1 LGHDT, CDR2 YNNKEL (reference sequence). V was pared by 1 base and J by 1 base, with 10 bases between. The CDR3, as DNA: TGTGCCAGCAGCCAAGGTCTCAGGGTGAACACCGGGGAGCTGTTTTTT. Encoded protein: CASSQGLRVNTGELFF.

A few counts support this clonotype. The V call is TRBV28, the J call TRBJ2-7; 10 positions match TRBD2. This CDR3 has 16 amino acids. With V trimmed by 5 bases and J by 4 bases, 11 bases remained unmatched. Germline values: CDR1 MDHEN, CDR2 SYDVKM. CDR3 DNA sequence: TGTGCCAGCAGTCTAGTGAGGGGACTAGCGCCGTACGAGCAGTACTTC. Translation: CASSLVRGLAPYEQYF. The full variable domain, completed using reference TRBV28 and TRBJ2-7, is DVKVTQSSRYLVKRTGEKVFLECVQDMDHENMFWYRQDPGLGLRLIYFSYDVKMKEKGDIPEGYSVSREKKERFSLILESASTNQTSMYLCASSLVRGLAPYEQYFGPGTRLTVT.

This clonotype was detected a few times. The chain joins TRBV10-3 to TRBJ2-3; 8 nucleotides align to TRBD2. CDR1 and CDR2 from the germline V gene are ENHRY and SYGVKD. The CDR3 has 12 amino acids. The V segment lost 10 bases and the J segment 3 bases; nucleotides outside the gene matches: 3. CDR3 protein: CATGTRTDTQYF. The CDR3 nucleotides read TGTGCCACAGGGACTAGGACAGATACGCAGTATTTT.

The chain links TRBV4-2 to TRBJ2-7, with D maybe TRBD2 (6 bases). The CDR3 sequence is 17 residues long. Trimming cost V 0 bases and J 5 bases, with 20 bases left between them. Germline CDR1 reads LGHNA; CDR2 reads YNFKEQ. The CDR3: CASSQDRGTGLVNEQYF. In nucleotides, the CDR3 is TGTGCCAGCAGCCAAGATCGAGGAACGGGACTTGTAAACGAGCAGTACTTC.

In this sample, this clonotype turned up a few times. This CDR3 reads CASSLQGERSYEQYF. The CDR3 DNA reads TGTGCCAGCAGCTTACAGGGGGAGAGGTCCTACGAGCAGTACTTC. The gene calls are TRBV7-9 and TRBJ2-7, with 7 bases fitting TRBD1. V dropped 2 bases and J dropped 1; count of bases not matched to a gene: 5. This CDR3 comprises 15 residues. Germline loops: CDR1 SEHNR, CDR2 FQNEAQ (reference sequence). Supplemented by reference TRBV7-9 and TRBJ2-7, the full variable domain reads DTGVSQNPRHKITKRGQNVTFRCDPISEHNRLYWYRQTLGQGPEFLTYFQNEAQLEKSRLLSDRFSAERPKGSFSTLEIQRTEQGDSAMYLCASSLQGERSYEQYFGPGTRLTVT.

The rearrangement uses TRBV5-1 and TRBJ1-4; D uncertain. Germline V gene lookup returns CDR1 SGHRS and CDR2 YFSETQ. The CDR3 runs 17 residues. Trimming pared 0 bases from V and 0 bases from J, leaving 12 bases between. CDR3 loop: CASSLAVTTTTNEKLFF. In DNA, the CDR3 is TGCGCCAGCAGCTTGGCTGTCACAACCACAACTAATGAAAAACTGTTTTTT.

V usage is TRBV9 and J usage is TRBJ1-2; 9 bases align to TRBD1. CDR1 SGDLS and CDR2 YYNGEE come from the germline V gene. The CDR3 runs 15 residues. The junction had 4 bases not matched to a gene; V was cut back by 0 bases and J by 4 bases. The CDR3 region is CASSVGTGVTYGYTF. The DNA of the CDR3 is TGTGCCAGCAGCGTAGGGACAGGGGTTACCTATGGCTACACCTTC. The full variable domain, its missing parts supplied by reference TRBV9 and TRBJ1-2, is DSGVTQTPKHLITATGQRVTLRCSPRSGDLSVYWYQQSLDQGLQFLIQYYNGEERAKGNILERFSAQQFPDLHSELNLSSLELGDSALYFCASSVGTGVTYGYTFGSGTRLTVV.

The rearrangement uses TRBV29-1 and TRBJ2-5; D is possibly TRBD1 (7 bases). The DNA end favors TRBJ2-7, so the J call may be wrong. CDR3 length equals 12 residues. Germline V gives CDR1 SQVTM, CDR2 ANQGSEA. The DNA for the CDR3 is TGCAGTGTACGGCAGGGGGGCGGCGAGCAGTACTTC. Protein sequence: CSVRQGGGEQYF.

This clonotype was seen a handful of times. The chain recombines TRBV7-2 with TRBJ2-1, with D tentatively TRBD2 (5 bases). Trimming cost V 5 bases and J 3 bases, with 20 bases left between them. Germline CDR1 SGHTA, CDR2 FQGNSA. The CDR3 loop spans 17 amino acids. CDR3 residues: CASSRVGSGGIYNEQFF. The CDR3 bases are TGTGCCAGCAGCCGCGTGGGCAGCGGAGGCATCTACAATGAGCAGTTCTTC.

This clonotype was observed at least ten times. The CDR3 bases are TGCAGCGTCGCAGGGACGGACCCCTACGAGCAGTACTTC. Residues: CSVAGTDPYEQYF. The chain uses TRBV29-1 and TRBJ2-7; D tentatively fits TRBD1 or TRBD2 (5 bases each). Germline V CDR1 and CDR2: SQVTM, ANQGSEA. Trimming took off 6 bases at V and 2 bases at J, with 14 bases between the two ends. This CDR3 is 13 amino acids long.

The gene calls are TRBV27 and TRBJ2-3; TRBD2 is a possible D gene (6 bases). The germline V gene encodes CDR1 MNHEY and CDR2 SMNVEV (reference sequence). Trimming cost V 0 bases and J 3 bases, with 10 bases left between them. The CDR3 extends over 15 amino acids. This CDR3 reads CASSLSGEATDTQYF. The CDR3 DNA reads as TGTGCCAGCAGTTTATCGGGGGAGGCAACAGATACGCAGTATTTT.

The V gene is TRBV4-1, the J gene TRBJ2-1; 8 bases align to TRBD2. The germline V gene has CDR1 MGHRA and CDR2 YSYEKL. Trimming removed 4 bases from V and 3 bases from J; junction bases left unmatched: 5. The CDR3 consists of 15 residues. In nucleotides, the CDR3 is TGCGCCAGCAGCCCCGGGACTAGGGTCTACAATGAGCAGTTCTTC. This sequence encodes CASSPGTRVYNEQFF.

CDR3 region: CASSSRGALGNEKLFF. CDR3 sequence (DNA): TGTGCCAGCAGCTCTCGGGGGGCCTTAGGAAATGAAAAACTGTTTTTT. The chain is built from TRBV3-1 and TRBJ1-4, with D perhaps TRBD1 (6 bases). CDR3 size: 16 residues. V lost 5 bases, J lost 5 bases, and 18 bases lay in between. Germline V lookup: CDR1 LGHDT, CDR2 YNNKEL (reference sequence).